This T cell receptor (beta chain) was found in a study of vaccination effects on CD4 cells after COVID-19. Study background: Samples that were drawn after vaccination came a median of 72 days after the second dose.

Method: immunoSEQ multiplex PCR; TCRdb's copy keeps in-frame clones and lacks some. The table has under 15,000 clones, roughly 80% seen once; the top ten hold more than 25%. ViraFEST used viral peptide pools to expand antigen-specific CD4+ T cells before sequencing. Isolating CD4+ T cells followed less than 11 days of culture. This individual contracted SARS-CoV-2 between March and December 2020, as verified by PCR. Participants got two doses of BNT162b2 or mRNA-1273 vaccine. IL-2 medium was substituted for half the medium on days 3 and 7. Study conclusions and caveats: Infection-derived and vaccine-derived clones contracted markedly late after vaccination. Spike-reactive clones present post-vaccine in convalescents were predominantly new vaccine-induced clones.

Note on this clone: Its antigen is not identified.

V shed 2 bases and J 4 bases; nucleotides not matched to a gene: 5. The CDR3 extends over 17 amino acids. From germline, CDR1 is SGHTA and CDR2 FQGTGA. The receptor was isolated from a human donor who had a prior SARS-CoV-2 infection. The material sequenced was CD4+ T cells from PBMCs cultured with HCoV-NL63 spike peptides, taken after COVID-19 vaccination. V is TRBV7-3 and J is TRBJ2-1, with 13 bases matching TRBD2. The CDR3 reads CASSLSRTSGGYNEQFF. DNA of the CDR3: TGTGCCAGCAGCTTATCCAGGACTAGCGGGGGATACAATGAGCAGTTCTTC.